The 18 T cell receptor beta chains below were found in one sample sequenced in a study of blood T cell repertoires in COVID-19. Only in-frame clones appear in the TCRdb table, and some are missing; sequencing was by immunoSEQ multiplex PCR. The sample consists of 110,000 to 150,000 clones, 70% to 85% of them appearing once. The sample consisted of peripheral blood. The origin of the receptors is a woman aged 80 or over with acute or convalescent COVID-19.

V is TRBV7-3 and J is TRBJ2-3, with 10 bases identical to TRBD2. Trimming cost V 5 bases and J 5 bases; bases outside gene matches: 16. Germline CDR1 SGHTA, CDR2 FQGTGA. This CDR3 is 18 amino acids long. As DNA, the CDR3 is TGTGCCAGCAGCCCCCCGGGAGGTAGCGGGGGGCCGGGAGATACGCAGTATTTT. Encoded protein: CASSPPGGSGGPGDTQYF.

The chain carries TRBV2 and TRBJ1-6; D is possibly TRBD1 (5 bases). Germline V lookup: CDR1 SNHLY, CDR2 FYNNEI. The CDR3 spans 15 residues. Trimming stripped 6 bases from V and 7 bases from J, with 16 bases between. Here the CDR3 DNA reads TGTGCCAGCAGCCCTGAAGGGGCGAACAATTCACCCCTCCACTTT. It yields the protein CASSPEGANNSPLHF.

The chain carries TRBV10-3 and TRBJ2-2, with 10 bases lining up with TRBD2. Trimming at V came to 4 bases and at J to 3 bases, leaving 8 bases not matched to a gene. This CDR3 is 17 amino acids long. The germline V gene encodes CDR1 ENHRY and CDR2 SYGVKD. CDR3 loop: CAISVKAGGPDTGELFF. Here the CDR3 DNA reads TGTGCCATCAGTGTGAAAGCGGGGGGGCCGGACACCGGGGAGCTGTTTTTT.

V is TRBV5-6 and J is TRBJ1-3, with no clear D. The CDR3 totals 16 residues. V was shortened by 0 bases and J by 0 bases, with 10 bases between the two germline ends. Germline loops: CDR1 SGHDT, CDR2 YYEEEE. CDR3 nucleotide sequence: TGTGCCAGCAGCTTGGGCATCACAAGCTCTGGAAACACCATATATTTT. The encoded protein is CASSLGITSSGNTIYF.

There are a few counts of this clone. This sequence joins TRBV2 and TRBJ1-5, with 10 bases aligning to TRBD1. Germline V CDR1 and CDR2: SNHLY, FYNNEI. The V gene end was trimmed by 5 bases and the J gene end by 5 bases; junction bases not matched to a gene: 9. The CDR3 contains 16 residues. The CDR3 loop is CASSQRDRGLYQPQHF. The CDR3 DNA reads TGTGCCAGCAGTCAAAGAGACAGGGGGCTGTATCAGCCCCAGCATTTT.

V is TRBV27 and J is TRBJ1-2; 7 positions match TRBD1. Germline trimming cut 3 bases from V and 5 bases from J; bases unmatched to any gene: 9. The CDR3 totals 15 residues. CDR1 MNHEY and CDR2 SMNVEV come from the germline V gene (reference sequence). The CDR3 coding sequence is TGTGCCAGCAGTTTCAGGGGACAGATCCTTTATGGCTACACCTTC. It codes for CASSFRGQILYGYTF.

V gene TRBV30 combines with J gene TRBJ2-2; D possibly corresponds to TRBD2 (7 bases). Trimming removed 7 bases at V and 3 bases at J, with 15 bases between. Germline V gene data show CDR1 as GTSNPN and CDR2 as SVGIG (reference sequence). The CDR3 covers 14 residues. CDR3: CASDGGQDTGELFF. The CDR3 nucleotides are TGTGCCTCCGACGGGGGGCAGGACACCGGGGAGCTGTTTTTT.

The rearrangement uses TRBV18 and TRBJ1-2; maybe TRBD1 (5 bases). The V end lost 2 bases, the J end lost 0 bases, and 10 bases lay between the germline ends. This CDR3 has 15 amino acids. Germline CDR1 and CDR2: KGHSH and LQKENI. CDR3 DNA sequence: TGTGCCAGCTCACCAGCCCCAGGGACTAACTATGGCTACACCTTC. Encoded protein: CASSPAPGTNYGYTF. Combining the CDR3 with reference TRBV18 and TRBJ1-2 gives the whole variable domain NAGVMQNPRHLVRRRGQEARLRCSPMKGHSHVYWYRQLPEEGLKFMVYLQKENIIDESGMPKERFSAEFPKEGPSILRIQQVVRGDSAAYFCASSPAPGTNYGYTFGSGTRLTVV.

This clone occurred a few times. The chain employs TRBV6-6 and TRBJ2-7, with a weak D call TRBD1 (6 bases). The germline V gene has CDR1 MNHNY and CDR2 SVGAGI (reference sequence). CDR3 length: 17 amino acids. Deletions cut 5 bases from V and 5 bases from J, with 25 bases between. The CDR3, as DNA: TGTGCCAGCAGTCTTACCAGGGGACCAGCAGTGATCCACGAGCAGTACTTC. Amino acids: CASSLTRGPAVIHEQYF.

The genes are TRBV18 and TRBJ1-6; 7 bases map to TRBD1. The V and J ends lost 2 bases and 7 bases, in that order; junction bases with no gene match: 5. Germline CDR1 is KGHSH and CDR2 is LQKENI. CDR3 length: 15 amino acids. The CDR3 DNA sequence: TGTGCCAGCTCACCATCCCGGGACAGCAATTCACCCCTCCACTTT. Translating gives CASSPSRDSNSPLHF.

This sequence joins TRBV18 and TRBJ2-1; the match to TRBD2 covers 11 bases. J was trimmed by 10 bases and V by 0 bases; bases with no gene match: 8. CDR1 and CDR2 from the germline V gene are KGHSH and LQKENI. This CDR3 has 16 residues. CDR3 sequence (DNA): TGTGCCAGCTCACCACCGGTAGCGGGGGGGTTAACGGAGCAGTTCTTC. Translated, it gives CASSPPVAGGLTEQFF.

The chain links TRBV29-1 to TRBJ1-4; no clear D. From germline, CDR1 is SQVTM and CDR2 ANQGSEA. V was clipped by 7 bases and J by 8 bases, with 11 bases between them. The CDR3 totals 11 residues. The chain's CDR3 is CSAENEEKLFF. CDR3 nucleotide sequence: TGCAGCGCCGAGAATGAGGAAAAACTGTTTTTT.

J is TRBJ1-5 and V is TRBV21-1; the DNA was not compared with TRBD1, the D call given in the table. TRBV21-1 is given as a pseudogene. CDR3 length: 15 residues. The CDR3 DNA reads as TGTGCCAGCAGCAAACCCGGCCAGGGTGGTCAGCCCCAGCATTTT. Translated: CASSKPGQGGQPQHF.

This clone has only one observation. The chain employs TRBV10-2 and TRBJ1-2; 7 bases line up with TRBD1. V lost 6 bases and J lost 0; bases outside the gene matches: 7. This CDR3 has 15 residues. Germline assignment: CDR1 WSHSY and CDR2 SAAADI. In DNA form, the CDR3 reads TGCGCCAGCAGAAAGGGACAGCAAGCTAACTATGGCTACACCTTC. It yields the protein CASRKGQQANYGYTF.

This clone was picked up one time. The chain couples TRBV11-2 to TRBJ1-1; a possible D gene is TRBD1 (6 bases). CDR3 length: 19 amino acids. Germline lookup yields CDR1 SGHAT and CDR2 FQNNGV. Trimming cost V 4 bases and J 1 base, with 25 bases left between them. The CDR3 loop reads CASSYVHQTGHRTNTEAFF. The CDR3 nucleotides read TGTGCCAGCAGCTATGTACATCAAACGGGACACCGCACGAACACTGAAGCTTTCTTT.

This rearrangement joins TRBV7-8 to TRBJ2-7; the D gene is possibly TRBD1 (5 bases). Between the trimmed V and J ends, which lost 4 bases and 4 bases, there was a span of 11 bases. Germline-derived CDR1 and CDR2 are SGHVS and FQNEAQ. The CDR3 has 13 amino acids. CDR3 DNA: TGTGCCAGCAGCTCTTACAGGATTTACGAGCAGTACTTC. Translated: CASSSYRIYEQYF.

J is TRBJ2-5 and V is TRBV7-2; 10 positions match TRBD2. The CDR3 totals 14 residues. After removal of 3 bases from V and 4 bases from J, the junction contained 2 bases not matched to a gene. The germline V gene has CDR1 SGHTA and CDR2 FQGNSA. DNA for the CDR3: TGTGCCAGCAGCTTCCAGCGGGGGGGAGAGACCCAGTACTTC. This sequence encodes CASSFQRGGETQYF.

Notes on this clone: A junction boundary mismatches the germline segment, possibly from a read error. The sample holds other DNA sequences that translate to the same CDR3. This chain links TRBV7-9 with TRBJ2-7; 11 bases fit TRBD1. Per the germline V gene, CDR1 is SEHNR and CDR2 is FQNEAQ (reference sequence). This CDR3 comprises 16 residues. Here the CDR3 DNA reads TGTGCCAGTAGCCCGTCTGCCGGGACAGGGGGGCGATCCTCGGACTTC. Translation gives CASSPSAGTGGRSSDF.